These T cell receptor beta chains were read from a single sample in a study of blood T cell repertoires in COVID-19. TCRdb keeps only in-frame clones here, not all; method: immunoSEQ multiplex PCR. The sample has roughly 280,000 clones; around 90% are singletons. Specimen: peripheral blood. The receptors here all came from a man aged 50 or older with acute or convalescent COVID-19. Both conserved end residues are trimmed from each CDR3.

V gene,J gene,CDR3 protein
TRBV12-5,TRBJ2-2,ASGRRTGTGELF
TRBV4-2,TRBJ2-5,ASSQGLAGGGETQY
TRBV24-1,TRBJ2-5,ATSDHRGETQY
TRBV7-8,TRBJ2-5,ASSLEDRGGETQY
TRBV5-4,TRBJ1-6,ASSLGTGAYNSPLH
TRBV5-1,TRBJ2-5,ASSSSGDQETQY
TRBV9,TRBJ1-6,ASSVVGGALH
TRBV28,TRBJ2-5,ASHLRRSETQY
TRBV5-6,TRBJ1-1,ASSLVGRDMNTEAF
TRBV14,TRBJ2-2,ASSQAGGTYTGELF
TRBV2,TRBJ2-2,ASRGWPGELF
TRBV24-1,TRBJ1-2,ATSDSGGYGYT
TRBV18,TRBJ2-1,ASSPTPLSSYNEQF
TRBV18,TRBJ1-5,ASSPPIGGNQPQH
TRBV9,TRBJ2-7,ASSVGAWGDPYEQY
TRBV7-9,TRBJ1-5,ASSSFTGTGKSQPQH
TRBV6-5,TRBJ2-3,ASSKLAGGPDTQY
TRBV3-1/TRBV3-2,TRBJ1-5,ASNDRGSNQPQH
TRBV7-9,TRBJ1-6,ASSLLRDSPLH
TRBV4-1,TRBJ1-1,ASSQSSQANTEAF
TRBV9,TRBJ2-3,ASSVFGGTDTQY
TRBV6-4,TRBJ2-7,ASGRSRGGHNEQY
TRBV5-1,TRBJ2-5,ASSYGLAGVYQETQY
TRBV10-2,TRBJ1-1,ASSSPQGASEAF
TRBV11-3,TRBJ1-1,ASSLGTSDTEAF
TRBV11-2,TRBJ2-3,ASSRLGGDTQY
TRBV5-1,TRBJ1-1,ASIRGTEAF
TRBV12-1,TRBJ2-2,ASSFQLAGLGTGELF
TRBV3-1/TRBV3-2,TRBJ1-3,ASSFQGSGNTIY
TRBV4-1,TRBJ1-2,ASSQEITVYGYT
TRBV5-4,TRBJ2-7,ASSSLQAYEQY
TRBV6-5,TRBJ2-3,ASSYFYGDTQY
TRBV2,TRBJ1-4,ASGRDRGATNEKLF